This T cell receptor beta chain derives from a study of blood T cell repertoires in COVID-19. Study details: Whether acute or convalescent, the COVID-19 samples came from the United States, Italy and Spain.

Authors' methods: The authors estimated nucleated cell counts from reference gene primer amplification. Libraries were prepared by immunoSEQ multiplex PCR; TCRdb keeps only in-frame clonotypes and omits some of them. V and J calls and clone size are given by that table; D and trimming were obtained from the DNA. This sample has around 310,000 clones, with 80% to 95% found just once. Seattle participants joined during active infection and were tracked over time. CDR3 length: 18 residues. V was pared by 6 bases and J by 0 bases, with 13 bases of the junction left unmatched. In germline, CDR1 is ENHRY, CDR2 SYGVKD.

The chain carries TRBV10-3 and TRBJ2-1; 8 positions agree with TRBD2. The sequence was collected from a woman in her twenties or thirties with COVID-19, enrolled during active disease. Sequenced: peripheral blood. DNA of the CDR3: TGTGCCATCAGCCTGAGAGCGGGAGACCCTAGCTCCTACAATGAGCAGTTCTTC. It specifies CAISLRAGDPSSYNEQFF.